The subject of this entry is one T cell receptor (beta chain). Its antigen is not identified. The table came from immunoSEQ multiplex PCR; TCRdb's copy has only in-frame clones and leaves some out. The sample has approximately 160,000 clones; around 92% are singletons. The data were taken from a study of T cell responses to AZD1222 COVID-19 vaccine. The ends were cut back, 2 bases at V and 1 base at J, with 4 bases in the middle. CDR1 and CDR2 from the germline V gene are MNHEY and SVGAGI. The CDR3 consists of 13 residues. Study findings and constraints: The study sampled repertoires only after the peak T cell response. Among AZD1222 vaccinees, only six were seropositive at baseline.

The receptor's source is an adult who received the AZD1222 COVID-19 vaccine. The chain links TRBV6-5 to TRBJ2-3, with unresolved D. Sequencing was performed on peripheral blood, taken 28 days after the second AZD1222 dose. The CDR3 DNA is TGTGCCAGCAGTTACGTCCGCACAGATACGCAGTATTTT. Protein sequence: CASSYVRTDTQYF.